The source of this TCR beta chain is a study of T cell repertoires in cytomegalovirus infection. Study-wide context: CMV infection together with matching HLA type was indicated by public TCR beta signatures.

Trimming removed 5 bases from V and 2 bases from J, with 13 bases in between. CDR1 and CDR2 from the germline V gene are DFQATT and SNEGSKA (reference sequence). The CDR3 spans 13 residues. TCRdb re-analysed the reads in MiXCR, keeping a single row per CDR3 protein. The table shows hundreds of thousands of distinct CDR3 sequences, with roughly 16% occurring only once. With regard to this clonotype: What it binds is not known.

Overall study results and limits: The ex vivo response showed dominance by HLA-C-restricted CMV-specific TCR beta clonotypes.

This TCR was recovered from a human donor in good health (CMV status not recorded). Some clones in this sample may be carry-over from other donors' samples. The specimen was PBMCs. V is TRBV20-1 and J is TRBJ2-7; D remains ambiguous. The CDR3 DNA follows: TGCAGTGCTCCCGGTCGTGGAGCCTACGAGCAGTACTTC. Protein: CSAPGRGAYEQYF.